This T cell receptor beta chain was retrieved from a study of long-term antiretroviral therapy in people with HIV. About this clone: As yet, its antigen is unknown.

Study-wide findings and caveats: Dominating the repertoire at all time points were the clones that expanded before ART. All blood samples came from the years 2004 to 2017, possibly under older ART regimens.

A minimum of one pre-ART and two post-ART PBMC samples existed for each donor. An immunoSEQ assay, version v3.0, was performed at survey level. Sequenced by immunoSEQ multiplex PCR; TCRdb stores in-frame clones only, minus some. The profile shows about 15,000 clones, about 88% of them singletons. The receptor was derived from a man aged 45-65 years with HIV. Sequenced material: unsorted PBMCs, taken 6.9 years after starting antiretroviral therapy.

CDR3 sequence (DNA): TGTGCCAGCAGCTTAGATAGGAATCAAATCTACGAGCAGTACTTC. It codes for CASSLDRNQIYEQYF. V gene TRBV7-2 combines with J gene TRBJ2-7, with no clear D. Per germline, CDR1 SGHTA and CDR2 FQGNSA. With 1 base removed from V and 3 bases from J, the gap between germline ends came to 13 bases. The CDR3 is 15 residues long.